This T cell receptor (beta chain) emerged from a study of human T cells and chemical hapten exposure. TCRdb passed the RACE reads through MiXCR, listing each CDR3 protein once. The table includes a few hundred thousand distinct CDR3 sequences, just under 8% detected once. Time point denoted: pre-sensitization, week 0. Regarding treatment: therapeutic diphenylcyclopropenone sensitization with weekly scalp DPC. Germline CDR1 LGHNA, CDR2 YNFKEQ. CDR3 length equals 14 residues. V was pared by 0 bases and J by 6 bases, with 11 bases between. This TCR derives from a young man with alopecia areata. Some clones in this sample may be carry-over from other donors' samples. The source material was whole blood, sampled in connection with sensitization to the hapten diphenylcyclopropenone (DPC). This rearrangement joins TRBV4-2 to TRBJ1-1; D is uncertain. This chain's CDR3 is CASSQEGGRPEAFF. The CDR3 coding sequence is TGTGCCAGCAGCCAAGAGGGCGGGAGACCTGAAGCTTTCTTT.